Reported below is one T cell receptor beta chain. Its antigen is unknown. Profiled with immunoSEQ multiplex PCR; TCRdb holds only in-frame clones, not every one. The sample comprises 140,000 or so clones, about 90% of which are singletons, and roughly 1.4% rests with the top ten. The data belong to a study of CD4+ T cells in melanoma. Study-level results: CD8+ T cell, macrophage and B cell function reportedly correlated with neoantigen-specific CD4+ T cells. Reportedly, melanoma neoantigen-specific CD4+ T cells showed varied differentiation states.

The CDR3 extends over 14 amino acids. V lost 5 bases and J lost 5; bases outside the gene matches: 2. Germline assignment: CDR1 SGHTA and CDR2 FQGTGA. The source is a human donor with melanoma. The chain links TRBV7-3 to TRBJ2-3; TRBD2 aligns across 12 bases. This CDR3 reads CASSQGLAGDTQYF. The CDR3, as DNA: TGTGCCAGCAGCCAGGGACTAGCGGGAGATACGCAGTATTTT.